This T cell receptor beta chain was recovered during a study of blood T cell repertoires in COVID-19. About the study: PBMCs, B-cell-depleted T cells, or T cells were the source of the cDNA or gDNA that made up the material.

Participants reported their clinical history, and cohort assignment relied on those reports. Before being deemed recovered, Cohort 3 donors had two negative PCRs, clearance, or symptom resolution. The CDR3 has 15 amino acids. The germline V gene has CDR1 LGHNA and CDR2 YNFKEQ. Trimming pared 4 bases from V and 2 bases from J, leaving 15 bases between. TCRdb's table, derived via immunoSEQ multiplex PCR, lists solely in-frame clones and lacks some. The table has over 200,000 clones, 70% to 90% seen once. J is TRBJ2-7 and V is TRBV4-2; D gene unclear. This TCR was sampled from a woman aged 50 to 60 who had recovered from COVID-19. Sequenced material: PBMCs or T cells enriched from blood (not recorded which). The CDR3 is CASSPRLEWAYEQYF. The CDR3 DNA reads TGTGCCAGCAGCCCTCGGCTAGAGTGGGCCTACGAGCAGTACTTC.